This TCR beta chain appears in the sequencing data of a study of metastatic and nonmetastatic thyroid tumors. The CDR3 consists of 15 residues. Germline CDR1 is DFQATT and CDR2 is SNEGSKA (reference sequence). V lost 1 base and J lost 3, with 16 bases in between. TCRdb re-processed the PCR reads through MiXCR. The sample shows around 20,000 clones, roughly 38% of them seen only once. Thyroid surgery was performed in patients who had received no treatment beforehand. The chain carries TRBV20-1 and TRBJ2-7; the D gene is possibly TRBD2 (6 bases). Sequences were obtained from tumor tissue. The receptor was isolated from a female donor with papillary thyroid cancer or a benign thyroid nodule (not recorded which). Some clones in this sample may be carry-over from other donors' samples. The CDR3 nucleotides read TGCAGTGCTAGAGTCCCGGACTACGACAACTACGAGCAGTACTTC. Translation gives CSARVPDYDNYEQYF.